The 23 T cell receptor beta chains reported below all come from one sample, sequenced in a study of molecular identifiers for immune sequencing clone quantification. MiXCR, applied by TCRdb to the PCR reads, yields one record per CDR3 protein. The data show just over 40,000 distinct CDR3 sequences, about a fifth seen once. What was sequenced was naive CD8+ T cells from blood, with Jurkat cell RNA spiked in. Regarding subset: FACS-sorted CD8+CD4-CCR7+CD45RA+ naive T cells. The origin of the receptors is a human donor in good health. Some libraries in this study had Jurkat cell RNA spiked in.

This clonotype was recorded at least ten times. The gene calls are TRBV7-8 and TRBJ2-7; a weak D match, TRBD2 (5 bases). CDR1 is SGHVS and CDR2 is FQNEAQ in the germline V gene. CDR3 length: 18 amino acids. V dropped 3 bases and J dropped 3 bases, with 24 bases sitting between them. This CDR3 reads CASSFTDPLRGGYYEQYF. The CDR3 DNA reads TGTGCCAGCAGCTTTACTGACCCCCTCCGGGGTGGGTACTACGAGCAGTACTTC.

This clonotype came up many times. The chain has TRBV7-6 and TRBJ2-5; no reliable D call. Germline V gives CDR1 SGHVS, CDR2 FNYEAQ. The CDR3 has 15 amino acids. V was trimmed by 4 bases and J by 5 bases, leaving 17 bases between them. This CDR3 is CASSSLPDRRETQYF. CDR3 nucleotide sequence: TGTGCCAGCAGCTCCCTCCCGGACCGGCGGGAGACCCAGTACTTC.

This clonotype has a count of ten or more. The J gene is TRBJ2-1, the V gene TRBV27; D gene ambiguous. The germline V gene has CDR1 MNHEY and CDR2 SMNVEV (reference sequence). V lost 5 bases, J lost 4 bases, and 9 bases lay in between. The CDR3 contains 13 residues. CDR3 sequence reads: CASSQWPYNEQFF. The CDR3 coding sequence is TGTGCCAGCAGTCAATGGCCTTACAATGAGCAGTTCTTC.

This clonotype was picked up many times. The V call is TRBV4-3, the J call TRBJ1-2; unclear D gene. There are 14 residues in the CDR3. Trimming shortened V by 2 bases and J by 3 bases, and 10 bases separated the two germline ends. Germline CDR1 and CDR2: LGHNA and YSLEER. In nucleotides, the CDR3 is TGCGCCAGCAGCCAACGCCCCGGAGACTATGGCTACACCTTC. Translated: CASSQRPGDYGYTF.

A note on this clonotype: A much more abundant neighbour one base away suggests this may be a read error. The CDR3: CASSFGQGQGETQYF. CDR3 bases: TGTGCCAGCAGTTTCGGCCAGGGACAGGGAGAGACCCAGTACTTC. This chain connects TRBV28 to TRBJ2-5, with TRBD1 matching 9 bases. J gave up 4 bases and V 3 bases, and 6 bases lay outside the gene matches. CDR1 and CDR2 (germline): MDHEN, SYDVKM. The CDR3 sequence is 15 residues long. The full variable domain, completed using reference TRBV28 and TRBJ2-5, is DVKVTQSSRYLVKRTGEKVFLECVQDMDHENMFWYRQDPGLGLRLIYFSYDVKMKEKGDIPEGYSVSREKKERFSLILESASTNQTSMYLCASSFGQGQGETQYFGPGTRLLVL.

This clonotype is a singleton in its sample. This rearrangement joins TRBV11-2 to TRBJ2-7; D unclear. V lost 5 bases to trimming and J lost 3 bases, with 17 bases between them. Germline CDR1 and CDR2: SGHAT and FQNNGV. The CDR3 sequence is 15 residues long. The CDR3: CASSPRTALGYEQYF. In DNA form, the CDR3 reads TGTGCCAGCAGCCCGCGGACGGCCCTGGGCTACGAGCAGTACTTC.

This clonotype was counted ten times or more. V is TRBV4-1 and J is TRBJ2-5, with D possibly being TRBD1 or TRBD2 (5 bases each). The germline V gene has CDR1 MGHRA and CDR2 YSYEKL. V lost 0 bases to trimming and J lost 3 bases, with 20 bases between them. The CDR3 totals 18 residues. The CDR3 loop is CASSQERGQGELEETQYF. The CDR3 nucleotides are TGCGCCAGCAGCCAAGAGAGAGGGCAGGGTGAGCTAGAAGAGACCCAGTACTTC.

Only a few counts were recorded for this clonotype. The gene calls are TRBV7-2 and TRBJ2-7, with D unresolved. V was shortened by 3 bases and J by 1 base, with 10 bases between the two germline ends. The germline V gene has CDR1 SGHTA and CDR2 FQGNSA. CDR3 length equals 14 residues. The DNA of the CDR3 is TGTGCCAGCAGCTTGTCTGTGGGTTCCTACGAGCAGTACTTC. Translating gives CASSLSVGSYEQYF.

This clonotype was observed a handful of times. This rearrangement joins TRBV2 to TRBJ2-5; weak D call: TRBD1 (6 bases). The CDR3 spans 18 residues. Germline lookup yields CDR1 SNHLY and CDR2 FYNNEI. Deletions cut 4 bases from V and 5 bases from J, with 26 bases between. CDR3 loop: CASSGYLASGGRLETQYF. The CDR3 DNA follows: TGTGCCAGCAGTGGGTATTTGGCCTCTGGGGGCCGGTTGGAGACCCAGTACTTC.

The J gene is TRBJ2-2, the V gene TRBV9, with 11 bases lining up with TRBD2. The J segment lost 0 bases and the V segment lost 2 bases, leaving 6 bases of the junction unmatched. The germline V gene encodes CDR1 SGDLS and CDR2 YYNGEE. The CDR3 has 18 amino acids. CDR3 nucleotides: TGTGCCAGCAGCGTGACCTTAGCGGGAGGGGCGAACACCGGGGAGCTGTTTTTT. Its translation is CASSVTLAGGANTGELFF.

At least ten counts were recorded for this clonotype. The rearrangement links TRBV6-5 to TRBJ2-3; no definite D call. With 5 bases removed from V and 0 bases from J, the gap between germline ends came to 9 bases. Germline lookup yields CDR1 MNHEY and CDR2 SVGAGI. The CDR3 is 14 residues long. The CDR3 DNA reads as TGTGCCAGCAGTACAGCAGGTAGCACAGATACGCAGTATTTT. Amino acid sequence: CASSTAGSTDTQYF.

The chain combines TRBV28 with TRBJ2-3; 10 nucleotides match TRBD2. Germline V lookup: CDR1 MDHEN, CDR2 SYDVKM. The CDR3 extends over 16 amino acids. The V segment lost 2 bases and the J segment 5 bases; nucleotides outside the gene matches: 7. CDR3: CASSLLAGAWVDTQYF. In DNA, the CDR3 is TGTGCCAGCAGTTTACTAGCGGGAGCTTGGGTAGATACGCAGTATTTT. Filled out from reference TRBV28 and TRBJ2-3, the complete variable domain reads DVKVTQSSRYLVKRTGEKVFLECVQDMDHENMFWYRQDPGLGLRLIYFSYDVKMKEKGDIPEGYSVSREKKERFSLILESASTNQTSMYLCASSLLAGAWVDTQYFGPGTRLTVL.

This clonotype came up many times. V is TRBV19 and J is TRBJ2-7; TRBD1 or TRBD2 may be the D gene (5 bases each). Per germline, CDR1 LNHDA and CDR2 SQIVND (reference sequence). V lost 6 bases, J lost 6 bases, and 9 bases lay in between. The CDR3 consists of 11 residues. CDR3 amino acids: CASRMGVEQYF. As DNA, the CDR3 is TGTGCCAGTAGGATGGGGGTCGAGCAGTACTTC. Drawing the rest from reference TRBV19 and TRBJ2-7, the complete variable domain is DGGITQSPKYLFRKEGQNVTLSCEQNLNHDAMYWYRQDPGQGLRLIYYSQIVNDFQKGDIAEGYSVSREKKESFPLTVTSAQKNPTAFYLCASRMGVEQYFGPGTRLTVT.

This clonotype was recorded at least ten times. J is TRBJ2-7 and V is TRBV9; no reliable D call. The CDR3 length is 16 residues. Germline V gene sequence: CDR1 SGDLS, CDR2 YYNGEE. V gave up 4 bases and J gave up 0 bases, with 17 bases separating them. The CDR3 reads CASSPSLSENSYEQYF. The DNA for the CDR3 is TGTGCCAGCAGCCCCAGCTTGTCGGAGAACTCCTACGAGCAGTACTTC.

This clonotype appeared many times. CDR3 amino acids: CARWTGLSGEQYF. The CDR3 region has the DNA TGTGCCAGATGGACAGGGCTTTCCGGCGAGCAGTACTTC. The chain recombines TRBV9 with TRBJ2-7, with 8 bases that match TRBD1. Trimming took 8 bases from V and 6 from J; bases not matched to a gene: 10. CDR3 length: 13 residues. Germline V gives CDR1 SGDLS, CDR2 YYNGEE.

The chain's CDR3 is CASSLEAMGADTQYF. The CDR3 coding sequence is TGCGCCAGCAGCTTGGAAGCGATGGGGGCCGATACGCAGTATTTT. The chain links TRBV5-1 to TRBJ2-3, with D perhaps matching TRBD1 (6 bases). Trimming removed 0 bases at V and 6 bases at J, with 14 bases between. CDR1 and CDR2 (germline): SGHRS, YFSETQ. CDR3 length: 15 residues.

This clonotype is judged medium-sized (0.01 to 0.1%). CDR3 loop: CASSVGLGIAKNIQYF. CDR3 nucleotide sequence: TGTGCCAGCAGCGTAGGTCTCGGGATAGCCAAAAACATTCAGTACTTC. The chain carries TRBV9 and TRBJ2-4, with a possible D match to TRBD2 (5 bases). The V end was cut by 0 bases, the J end by 0 bases, with 10 bases between. Germline lookup yields CDR1 SGDLS and CDR2 YYNGEE. The CDR3 runs 16 residues.

The chain has TRBV11-1 and TRBJ2-7; the match to TRBD2 covers 7 bases. The CDR3 is 14 amino acids. J was trimmed by 2 bases and V by 10 bases; bases with no gene match: 11. In germline, CDR1 is SGHAT, CDR2 FQDESV (reference sequence). The CDR3 is CATERDETPYEQYF. As DNA, the CDR3 is TGTGCCACCGAGCGGGACGAAACACCCTACGAGCAGTACTTC.

The table lists this clonotype with many counts. A read error may produce the germline difference seen at one junction end. The gene calls are TRBV28 and TRBJ2-3; D call uncertain. Germline V gene sequence: CDR1 MDHEN, CDR2 SYDVKM. The CDR3 sequence is 15 residues long. CDR3 loop: CASSNTELITDTQCF. The CDR3 region has the DNA TGTGCCAGCAGTAATACAGAGCTAATCACAGATACGCAGTGTTTT.

This clonotype occurred once. Given a much more abundant clone one base away, this may be a read error. The chain combines TRBV7-9 with TRBJ1-2; D is ambiguous. Germline CDR1 SEHNR, CDR2 FQNEAQ (reference sequence). CDR3 length: 11 amino acids. V was clipped by 8 bases and J by 4 bases, with 8 bases between them. CDR3 loop: CASGSPYGYTF. The CDR3 nucleotides read TGTGCCAGCGGCTCACCCTATGGCTACACCTTC.

At least ten counts were recorded for this clonotype. V usage is TRBV13 and J usage is TRBJ1-5; no definite D call. Germline CDR1 is PRHDT and CDR2 is FYEKMQ (reference sequence). The CDR3 sequence is 14 residues long. The germline V and J ends were trimmed by 0 bases and 4 bases, with 7 bases remaining between them. CDR3 sequence reads: CASSLGPGNQPQHF. As DNA, the CDR3 is TGTGCCAGCAGCTTAGGGCCCGGGAATCAGCCCCAGCATTTT.

This clonotype was counted between two and nine times. The V call is TRBV28, the J call TRBJ2-2; D is unclear. The CDR3 loop spans 14 amino acids. Germline CDR1 reads MDHEN; CDR2 reads SYDVKM. V lost 3 bases and J 1 base, leaving 6 bases between the germline ends. The CDR3 DNA follows: TGTGCCAGCAGTTTGGCCAGGAACACCGGGGAGCTGTTTTTT. This translates into CASSLARNTGELFF.

This clonotype was counted a single time. This may arise from a read error, as a much more abundant clone is one base away. The chain has TRBV9 and TRBJ2-6; D possibly uses TRBD1 or TRBD2 (5 bases each). CDR1 SGDLS and CDR2 YYNGEE come from the germline V gene. This CDR3 contains 15 residues. CDR3: CASGEGPSGADVLTF. DNA for the CDR3: TGTGCCAGCGGAGAGGGGCCCTCTGGGGCCGACGTCCTGACTTTC.